This T cell receptor beta chain was captured by sequencing in a study of long-term antiretroviral therapy in people with HIV. Study-wide results and limits: Whereas controls had wider CDR3 length ranges, HIV repertoires had narrower ones. Dating from the mid-2000s to the late 2010s, the blood was possibly obtained under older ART regimens.

Comment on this clone: Antigen specificity is unknown.

The assay used was immunoSEQ (version v3.0), run at survey level. Sequencing used immunoSEQ multiplex PCR; TCRdb keeps in-frame clones, though not all of them. In the table there are just over 35,000 clones, roughly 88% of which are singletons. Looked up from germline, CDR1 is MNHEY and CDR2 is SMNVEV (reference sequence). This CDR3 is 14 amino acids long. The V and J ends lost 7 bases and 6 bases respectively, with 15 bases between them. This specimen consisted of unsorted PBMCs, obtained 2.2 years after starting antiretroviral therapy. The sequence was collected from a man between 18 and 29 years old with HIV. The V call is TRBV27, the J call TRBJ2-2, with D tentatively TRBD2 (6 bases). CDR3 DNA: TGTGCCAGCACCAAGTGGGGAGGCGCCGGGGAGCTGTTTTTT. Translation: CASTKWGGAGELFF.